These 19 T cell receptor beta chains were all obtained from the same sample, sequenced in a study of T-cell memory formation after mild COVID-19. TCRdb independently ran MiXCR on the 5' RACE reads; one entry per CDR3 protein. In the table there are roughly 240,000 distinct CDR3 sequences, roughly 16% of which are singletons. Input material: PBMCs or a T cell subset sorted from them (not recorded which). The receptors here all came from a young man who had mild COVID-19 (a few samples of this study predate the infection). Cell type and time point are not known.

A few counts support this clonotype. The CDR3 spells CSALGNQETQYF. The CDR3 DNA follows: TGCAGTGCACTCGGGAACCAAGAGACCCAGTACTTC. V and J are TRBV20-1 and TRBJ2-5, with a possible D match to TRBD2 (5 bases). Trimming took off 6 bases at V and 0 bases at J, with 8 bases between the two ends. This CDR3 is built from 12 residues. Looked up from germline, CDR1 is DFQATT and CDR2 is SNEGSKA (reference sequence).

The CDR3 region has the DNA TGTGCCAGTACTGGTAGGGAGAGCGGTGAAAAACTGTTTTTT. As protein: CASTGRESGEKLFF. The genes are TRBV19 and TRBJ1-4; D gene uncertain. The CDR3 is made up of 14 amino acids. The germline gives CDR1 LNHDA, CDR2 SQIVND (reference sequence). The V and J ends lost 7 bases and 7 bases respectively, with 16 bases between them.

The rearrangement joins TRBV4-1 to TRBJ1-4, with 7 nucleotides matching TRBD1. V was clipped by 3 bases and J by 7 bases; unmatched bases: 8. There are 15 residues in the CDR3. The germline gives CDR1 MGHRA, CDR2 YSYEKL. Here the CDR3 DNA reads TGCGCCAGCAGCCATCCCGGGACAGTCGGTGAAAAACTGTTTTTT. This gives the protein CASSHPGTVGEKLFF.

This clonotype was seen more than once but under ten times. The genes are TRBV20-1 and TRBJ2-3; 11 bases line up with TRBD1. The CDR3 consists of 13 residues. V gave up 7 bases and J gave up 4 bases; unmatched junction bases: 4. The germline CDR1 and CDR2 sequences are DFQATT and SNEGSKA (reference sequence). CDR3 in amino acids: CSVWTGGPDTQYF. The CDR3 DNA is TGCAGTGTTTGGACAGGGGGCCCAGATACGCAGTATTTT.

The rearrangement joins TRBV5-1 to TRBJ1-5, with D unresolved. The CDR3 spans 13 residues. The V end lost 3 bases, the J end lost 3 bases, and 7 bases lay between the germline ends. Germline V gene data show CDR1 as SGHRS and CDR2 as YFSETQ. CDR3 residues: CASSSDINQPQHF. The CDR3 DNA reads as TGCGCCAGCAGCTCCGATATCAATCAGCCCCAGCATTTT. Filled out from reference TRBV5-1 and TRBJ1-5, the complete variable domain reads KAGVTQTPRYLIKTRGQQVTLSCSPISGHRSVSWYQQTPGQGLQFLFEYFSETQRNKGNFPGRFSGRQFSNSRSEMNVSTLELGDSALYLCASSSDINQPQHFGDGTRLSIL.

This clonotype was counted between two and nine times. CDR3 bases: TGCAGTGCTACACCACCCCGGGACAAGCAAGAGACCCAGTACTTC. Amino acids: CSATPPRDKQETQYF. The chain couples TRBV20-1 to TRBJ2-5; D might be TRBD1 (6 bases). In germline, CDR1 is DFQATT, CDR2 SNEGSKA (reference sequence). V was trimmed by 4 bases and J by 2 bases, leaving 17 bases between them. The CDR3 loop spans 15 amino acids.

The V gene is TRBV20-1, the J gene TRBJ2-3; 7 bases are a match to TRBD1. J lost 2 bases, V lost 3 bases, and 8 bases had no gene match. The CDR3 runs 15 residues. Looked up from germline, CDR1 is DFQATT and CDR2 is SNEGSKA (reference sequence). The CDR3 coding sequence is TGCAGTGCTAGCGAGACAGGGCCCTCCACAGATACGCAGTATTTT. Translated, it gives CSASETGPSTDTQYF.

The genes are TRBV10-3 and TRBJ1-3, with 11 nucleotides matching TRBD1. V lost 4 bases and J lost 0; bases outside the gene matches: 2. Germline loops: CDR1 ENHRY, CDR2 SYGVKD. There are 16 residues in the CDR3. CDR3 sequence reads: CAISGGQGASGNTIYF. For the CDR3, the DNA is TGTGCCATCAGTGGAGGACAGGGGGCCTCTGGAAACACCATATATTTT.

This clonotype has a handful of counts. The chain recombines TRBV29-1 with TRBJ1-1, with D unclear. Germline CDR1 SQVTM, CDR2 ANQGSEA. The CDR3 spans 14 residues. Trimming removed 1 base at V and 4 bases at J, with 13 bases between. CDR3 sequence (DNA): TGCAGCGTTGAAGCCCCAGGTAGCTCCACTGAAGCTTTCTTT. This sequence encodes CSVEAPGSSTEAFF.

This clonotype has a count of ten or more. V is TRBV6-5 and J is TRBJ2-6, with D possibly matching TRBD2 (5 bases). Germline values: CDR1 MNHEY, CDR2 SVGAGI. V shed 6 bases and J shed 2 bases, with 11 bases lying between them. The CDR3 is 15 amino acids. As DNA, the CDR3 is TGTGCCAGCAGCCTAACTAGTACTGGGGCCAACGTCCTGACTTTC. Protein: CASSLTSTGANVLTF.

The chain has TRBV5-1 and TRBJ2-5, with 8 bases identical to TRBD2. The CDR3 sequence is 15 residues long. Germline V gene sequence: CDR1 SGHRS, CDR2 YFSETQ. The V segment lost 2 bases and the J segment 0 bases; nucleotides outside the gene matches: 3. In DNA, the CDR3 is TGCGCCAGCAGCTTCCGCGGGGGGTACCAAGAGACCCAGTACTTC. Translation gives CASSFRGGYQETQYF.

CDR3 sequence: CASIRSGAEEQFF. The CDR3 nucleotides are TGTGCCAGCATCCGCAGCGGGGCTGAGGAGCAGTTCTTC. The V call is TRBV7-9, the J call TRBJ2-1; 7 nucleotides line up with TRBD2. Germline lookup yields CDR1 SEHNR and CDR2 FQNEAQ (reference sequence). V lost 7 bases to trimming and J lost 10 bases; unmatched junction nucleotides: 10. The CDR3 is 13 amino acids.

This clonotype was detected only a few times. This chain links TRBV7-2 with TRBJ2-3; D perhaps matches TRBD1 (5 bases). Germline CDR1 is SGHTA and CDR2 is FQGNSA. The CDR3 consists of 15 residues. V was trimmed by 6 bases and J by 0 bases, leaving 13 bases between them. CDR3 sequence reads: CASRVGGASTDTQYF. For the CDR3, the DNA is TGTGCCAGCAGGGTGGGTGGGGCTAGCACAGATACGCAGTATTTT.

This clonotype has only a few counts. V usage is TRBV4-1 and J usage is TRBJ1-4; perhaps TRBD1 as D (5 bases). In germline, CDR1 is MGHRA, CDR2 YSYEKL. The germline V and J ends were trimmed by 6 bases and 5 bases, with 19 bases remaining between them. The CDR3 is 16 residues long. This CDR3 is CASRNTAVGRNEKLFF. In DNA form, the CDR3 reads TGCGCCAGCAGGAATACTGCCGTGGGGCGAAATGAAAAACTGTTTTTT.

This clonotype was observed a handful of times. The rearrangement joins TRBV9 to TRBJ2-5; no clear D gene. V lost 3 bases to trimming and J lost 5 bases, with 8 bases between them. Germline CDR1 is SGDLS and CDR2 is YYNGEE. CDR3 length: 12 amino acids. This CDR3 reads CASSAEPETQYF. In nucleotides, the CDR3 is TGTGCCAGCAGCGCAGAACCGGAGACCCAGTACTTC. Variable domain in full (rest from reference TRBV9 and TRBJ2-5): DSGVTQTPKHLITATGQRVTLRCSPRSGDLSVYWYQQSLDQGLQFLIQYYNGEERAKGNILERFSAQQFPDLHSELNLSSLELGDSALYFCASSAEPETQYFGPGTRLLVL.

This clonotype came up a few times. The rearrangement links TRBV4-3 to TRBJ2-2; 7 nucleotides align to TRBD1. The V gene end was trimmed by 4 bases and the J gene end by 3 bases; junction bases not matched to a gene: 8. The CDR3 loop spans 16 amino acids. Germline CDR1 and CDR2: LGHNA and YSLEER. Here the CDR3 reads CASSLTRGGDTGELFF. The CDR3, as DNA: TGCGCCAGCAGCCTCACGAGAGGGGGCGACACCGGGGAGCTGTTTTTT.

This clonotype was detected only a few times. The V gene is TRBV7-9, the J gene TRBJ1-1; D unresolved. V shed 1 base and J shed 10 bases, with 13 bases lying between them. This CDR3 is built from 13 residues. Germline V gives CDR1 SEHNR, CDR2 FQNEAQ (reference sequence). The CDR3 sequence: CASSLGDGVGAFF. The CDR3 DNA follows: TGTGCCAGCAGCTTAGGGGATGGGGTCGGAGCTTTCTTT.

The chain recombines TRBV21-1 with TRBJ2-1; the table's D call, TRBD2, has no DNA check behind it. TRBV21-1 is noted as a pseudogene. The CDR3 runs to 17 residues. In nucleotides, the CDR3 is TGTGCCAGCAGAGGACTAGCGGGCATACCGCCTCCGGATGAGCAGTTCTTC. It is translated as CASRGLAGIPPPDEQFF.

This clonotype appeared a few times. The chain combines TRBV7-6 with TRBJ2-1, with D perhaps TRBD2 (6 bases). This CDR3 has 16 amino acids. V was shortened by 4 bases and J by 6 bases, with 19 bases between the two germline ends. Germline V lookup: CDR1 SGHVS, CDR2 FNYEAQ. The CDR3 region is CASSSPPGLRSNEQFF. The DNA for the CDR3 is TGTGCCAGCAGCTCCCCGCCGGGACTTCGGTCCAATGAGCAGTTCTTC.